This entry describes one T cell receptor (beta chain). The sample originates from a study of blood T cell repertoires in COVID-19. Turning to the study itself: From the United States, Italy and Spain came samples of acute and convalescent COVID-19. T cells, B-cell-depleted T cells, or PBMCs provided the cDNA or gDNA that served as material.

In the source study's methods: Estimation of nucleated cell counts relied on the amplification of reference gene primers. The repertoire was sequenced with immunoSEQ multiplex PCR; TCRdb's copy has only in-frame clones and lacks some. The DNA gave D and trimming, while V, J and clone size come from that table. Of about 160,000 clones in the sample, around 74% are singletons; the top ten hold 2.5% to 3.5%. The germline V gene encodes CDR1 MNHEY and CDR2 SVGEGT. Trimming cost V 4 bases and J 15 bases, with 12 bases left between them. This CDR3 is built from 11 residues. This chain connects TRBV6-2 or TRBV6-3 to TRBJ1-4; tentatively, D is TRBD1 (5 bases). Material for sequencing was peripheral blood. The clonotype comes from a man between 65 and 85 years old with acute or convalescent COVID-19. This CDR3 reads CASSSRGGLFF. The CDR3 DNA reads TGTGCCAGCAGTTCTCGGGGGGGGTTGTTTTTT.